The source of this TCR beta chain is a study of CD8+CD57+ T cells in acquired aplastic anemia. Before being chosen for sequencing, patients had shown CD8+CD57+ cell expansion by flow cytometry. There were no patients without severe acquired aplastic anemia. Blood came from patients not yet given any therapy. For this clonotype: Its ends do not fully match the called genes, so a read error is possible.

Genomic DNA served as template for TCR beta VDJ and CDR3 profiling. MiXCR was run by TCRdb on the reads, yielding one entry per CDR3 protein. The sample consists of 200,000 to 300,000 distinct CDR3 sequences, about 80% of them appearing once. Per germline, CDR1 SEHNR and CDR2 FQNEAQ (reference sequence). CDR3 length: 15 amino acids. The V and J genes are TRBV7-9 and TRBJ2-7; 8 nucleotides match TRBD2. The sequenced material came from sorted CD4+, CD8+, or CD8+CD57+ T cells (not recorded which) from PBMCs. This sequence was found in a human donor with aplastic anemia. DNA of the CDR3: TGTGCCAGCAGCTTGCTAAGAAGCGGGGGCTGCGAGGAGTACTTC. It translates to CASSLLRSGGCEEYF.